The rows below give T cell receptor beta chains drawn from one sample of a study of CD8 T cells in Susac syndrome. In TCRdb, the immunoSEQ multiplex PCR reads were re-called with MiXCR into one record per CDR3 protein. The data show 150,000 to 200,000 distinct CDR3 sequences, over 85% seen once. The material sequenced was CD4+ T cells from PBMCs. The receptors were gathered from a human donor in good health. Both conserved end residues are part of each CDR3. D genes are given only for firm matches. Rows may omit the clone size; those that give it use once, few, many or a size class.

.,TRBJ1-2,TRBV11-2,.,TGTGCCAGCAGTCCTTGGGGGGGCGACTATGGCTACACCTTC,CASSPWGGDYGYTF
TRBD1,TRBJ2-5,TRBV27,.,TGTGCCAGCAGTTTTACAGGGGGTACCCAAGAGACCCAGTACTTC,CASSFTGGTQETQYF
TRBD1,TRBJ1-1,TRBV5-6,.,TGTGCCAGCAGCTTACCGGGACAGGGGGCGCGGGACACTGAAGCTTTCTTT,CASSLPGQGARDTEAFF
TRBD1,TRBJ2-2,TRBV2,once,TGTGCCAGCACGGGGACAGCGAACACCGGGGAGCTGTTTTTT,CASTGTANTGELFF
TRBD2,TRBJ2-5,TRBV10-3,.,TGTGCCATCAGCTTTACTCTTAGCGGGGGGGCCGATGTAGGAGAGACCCAGTACTTC,CAISFTLSGGADVGETQYF
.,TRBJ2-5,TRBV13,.,TGTGCCAGCAGCGGACGGGACAACCAAGAGACCCAGTACTTC,CASSGRDNQETQYF
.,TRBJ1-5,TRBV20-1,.,TGCAGTGCTGAAGACAGGAATAGCAATCAGCCCCAGCATTTT,CSAEDRNSNQPQHF
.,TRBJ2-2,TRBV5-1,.,TGCGCCAGCAGCCAATCGGCGAACACCGGGGAGCTGTTTTTT,CASSQSANTGELFF
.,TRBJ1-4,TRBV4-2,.,TGTGCCAGCAGCCTAATGGACAACGAAAAACTGTTTTTT,CASSLMDNEKLFF
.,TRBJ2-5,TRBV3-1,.,TGTGCCAGCAGCCCCGGGACCCAAGAGACCCAGTACTTC,CASSPGTQETQYF
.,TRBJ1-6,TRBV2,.,TGTGCCAGCGGGTGGGGGGATGATTATAATTCACCCCTCCACTTT,CASGWGDDYNSPLHF
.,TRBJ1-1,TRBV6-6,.,TGTGCCAGCAGTTACGCCCTGAACACTGAAGCTTTCTTT,CASSYALNTEAFF
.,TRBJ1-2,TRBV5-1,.,TGCGCCAGCAGCTTTGAGTCCGGGAGTAACTATGGCTACACCTTC,CASSFESGSNYGYTF
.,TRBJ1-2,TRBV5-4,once,TGTGCCAGCAGCTTGCAGGGGAATTCAGGTGGCTATGGCTACACCTTC,CASSLQGNSGGYGYTF
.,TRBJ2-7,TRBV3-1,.,TGTGCCAGCAGCCCTCAAGGGACGGGATCCTACGAGCAGTACTTC,CASSPQGTGSYEQYF
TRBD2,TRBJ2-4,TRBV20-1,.,TGCAGTGCTCGGACTAGCGGGGAAAACATTCAGTACTTC,CSARTSGENIQYF
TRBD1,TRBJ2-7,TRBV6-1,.,TGTGCCAGCAGATGGACAGGTTCCTCCTACGAGCAGTACTTC,CASRWTGSSYEQYF
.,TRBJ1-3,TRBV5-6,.,TGTGCCAGCAGCCCTGACGCAGTTGGCTCTGGAAACACCATATATTTT,CASSPDAVGSGNTIYF
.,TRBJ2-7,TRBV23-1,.,TGCGCCAGTCCCAAGGCAGGGAACTACGAGCAGTACTTC,CASPKAGNYEQYF
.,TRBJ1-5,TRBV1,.,TGCACCAGCAGCCAAGTGAGGGCCTCCAATCAGCCCCAGCATTTT,CTSSQVRASNQPQHF
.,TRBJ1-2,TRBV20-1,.,TGCAGTGCTAGACACAGGAGAACTAACTATGGCTACACCTTC,CSARHRRTNYGYTF
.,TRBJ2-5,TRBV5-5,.,TGTGCCAGCAGCTTGGCCGGGACCCCCGGAGAGACCCAGTACTTC,CASSLAGTPGETQYF
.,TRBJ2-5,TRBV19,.,TGTGCCAGTAGTTACAGGGTCGGACGGTGGACCCAGTACTTC,CASSYRVGRWTQYF
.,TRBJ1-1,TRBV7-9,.,TGTGCCAGCAGCCTCGCATCCTGGACTGAAGCTTTCTTT,CASSLASWTEAFF
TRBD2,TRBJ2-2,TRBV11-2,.,TGTGCCAGCAGCTTAGATCCCGGGGGGGCCGGGGAGCTGTTTTTT,CASSLDPGGAGELFF
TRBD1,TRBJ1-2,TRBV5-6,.,TGTGCCAGCAACCTATTGACAGGGATCTATGGCTACACCTTC,CASNLLTGIYGYTF
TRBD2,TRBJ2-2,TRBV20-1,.,TGCAGTGCTAGAGGGCTAGCGGGGGGGCATTCCGGGGAGCTGTTTTTT,CSARGLAGGHSGELFF
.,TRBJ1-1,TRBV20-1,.,TGCAGTGCTGGCCAGACAGTGAACACTGAAGCTTTCTTT,CSAGQTVNTEAFF
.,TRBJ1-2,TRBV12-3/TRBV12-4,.,TGTGCCAGCAGTCCCTCTCACACTAACTATGGCTACACCTTC,CASSPSHTNYGYTF
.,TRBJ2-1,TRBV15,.,TGTGCCACCAGCAGACCCCCGGGGGGCCGGCGGGGTGAGCAGTTCTTC,CATSRPPGGRRGEQFF
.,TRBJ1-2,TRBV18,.,TGTGCCAGCTCACCCGATGGCAACTATGGCTACACCTTC,CASSPDGNYGYTF
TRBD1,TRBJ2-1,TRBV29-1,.,TGCAGCGTTGTTCCGGGACAGGGGAACACCTACAATGAGCAGTTCTTC,CSVVPGQGNTYNEQFF
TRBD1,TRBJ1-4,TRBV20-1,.,TGCAGTGCTAGAGACCGGACAGGATTTGAAAAACTGTTTTTT,CSARDRTGFEKLFF
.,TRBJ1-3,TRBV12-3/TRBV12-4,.,TGTGCCAGCACTCATCCTGGAAACACCATATATTTT,CASTHPGNTIYF
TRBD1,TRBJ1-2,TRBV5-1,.,TGCGCCAGCAGCTATAGACGGGACAGGACCTATGGCTACACCTTC,CASSYRRDRTYGYTF
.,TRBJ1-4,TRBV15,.,TGTGCCACCAGCAGTGTAGGAACCCCAACTAATGAAAAACTGTTTTTT,CATSSVGTPTNEKLFF